A selection of T cell receptor beta chains follows, all from one sample in a study of blood T cell repertoires in COVID-19. Some clones are missing from TCRdb's copy, which holds only in-frame ones; the method was immunoSEQ multiplex PCR. Counted here are tens of thousands of clones, over 70% occurring once; the ten biggest clones make up roughly 5.3%. The sample comprised peripheral blood. The receptors here all came from a man between 50 and 59 years old with active COVID-19. Each CDR3 is given with its conserved first and last residue. The D gene is left open where the match is weak. The size field is filled for only some rows; it gives once, few, many or a size class.

>TRBJ2-3|TRBV3-1/TRBV3-2|NA|NA
CASSSRGTDTQYF
TGTGCCAGCAGCTCCAGAGGGACAGATACGCAGTATTTT
>TRBJ2-2|TRBV11-1|once|NA
CASSLVAGDTGELFF
TGTGCCAGCAGCTTAGTGGCAGGGGATACCGGGGAGCTGTTTTTT
>TRBJ1-1|TRBV7-2|NA|NA
CASSARPAGAEAFF
TGTGCCAGCAGCGCCCGACCCGCGGGTGCTGAAGCTTTCTTT
>TRBJ2-7|TRBV23-1|NA|NA
CASTLGGLPPEQYF
TGCGCCAGCACTCTAGGGGGTCTCCCGCCCGAGCAGTACTTC
>TRBJ1-6|TRBV9|few|NA
CASSQSAGNSPLHF
TGTGCCAGCAGCCAGTCCGCAGGGAATTCACCCCTCCACTTT
>TRBJ2-7|TRBV7-8|NA|TRBD2
CASSLRGTSGESYEQYF
TGTGCCAGCAGCCTAAGAGGGACTAGCGGGGAGTCCTACGAGCAGTACTTC
>TRBJ1-5|TRBV23-1|NA|NA
CASSQSREGVQPQHF
TGCGCCAGCAGTCAATCGAGGGAGGGCGTTCAGCCCCAGCATTTT
>TRBJ2-1|TRBV5-6|few|NA
CASSPSLSYNEQFF
TGTGCCAGCAGCCCATCCTTGAGCTACAATGAGCAGTTCTTC
>TRBJ1-1|TRBV5-1|once|NA
CASNPGVATEAFF
TGCGCCAGCAATCCCGGGGTGGCCACTGAAGCTTTCTTT
>TRBJ2-2|TRBV4-3|NA|NA
CASSPEQGNTGELFF
TGCGCCAGCAGCCCTGAACAGGGAAACACCGGGGAGCTGTTTTTT
>TRBJ1-1|TRBV3-1/TRBV3-2|NA|TRBD1
CASSQDRWGQRNTEAFF
TGTGCCAGCAGCCAAGATAGGTGGGGACAGAGGAACACTGAAGCTTTCTTT
>TRBJ2-1|TRBV15|NA|TRBD2
CATAKAGGPLGNEQFF
TGTGCCACAGCAAAAGCGGGAGGGCCCCTAGGCAATGAGCAGTTCTTC
>TRBJ1-2|TRBV7-9|once|NA
CASTPGLYGYTF
TGTGCCAGCACCCCAGGGTTGTATGGCTACACCTTC
>TRBJ1-6|TRBV4-3|NA|TRBD1
CASSHQRDSGADSPLHF
TGCGCCAGCAGCCACCAGAGGGACAGCGGTGCCGATTCACCCCTCCACTTT
>TRBJ1-5|TRBV10-2|NA|NA
CASSVSGGPNQPQHF
TGCGCCAGCAGCGTCTCGGGGGGCCCGAATCAGCCCCAGCATTTT
>TRBJ2-5|TRBV19|NA|TRBD2
CASRAGGETQYF
TGTGCCAGTAGGGCGGGGGGGGAGACCCAGTACTTC
>TRBJ2-7|TRBV7-2|few|NA
CASSSDLGLAHEQYF
TGTGCCAGCAGCTCTGACCTAGGGCTAGCTCACGAGCAGTACTTC
>TRBJ2-7|TRBV12-3/TRBV12-4|NA|NA
CASSSAYEQYF
TGTGCCAGCAGTTCGGCCTACGAGCAGTACTTC
>TRBJ2-3|TRBV2|NA|NA
CASSGHLEPVDF
TGTGCCAGCAGTGGTCATTTGGAGCCTGTGGATTTT
>TRBJ2-5|TRBV11-3|NA|TRBD2
CASSLGTSGARETQYF
TGTGCCAGCAGCTTAGGGACTAGCGGGGCCCGGGAGACCCAGTACTTC
>TRBJ2-5|TRBV28|NA|NA
CASSFRLVQETQYF
TGTGCCAGCAGTTTCCGACTAGTTCAAGAGACCCAGTACTTC
>TRBJ2-5|TRBV6-6|once|TRBD2
CASSRGTSGYQETQYF
TGTGCCAGCAGTCGTGGGACTAGCGGGTACCAAGAGACCCAGTACTTC
>TRBJ2-1|TRBV7-2|NA|TRBD2
CASSSQTSGRTNEQFF
TGTGCCAGCAGCTCGCAGACTAGCGGGAGGACCAATGAGCAGTTCTTC
>TRBJ2-7|TRBV30|NA|TRBD1
CAWSIGQGSSYEQYF
TGTGCCTGGAGTATCGGACAGGGTTCCTCCTACGAGCAGTACTTC
>TRBJ1-4|TRBV6-5|NA|TRBD1
CASITPGQGDEKLFF
TGTGCCAGCATTACCCCGGGACAGGGTGATGAAAAACTGTTTTTT
>TRBJ2-5|TRBV10-2|NA|NA
CASSVESTQYF
TGCGCCAGCAGTGTTGAGAGCACCCAGTACTTC
>TRBJ2-3|TRBV7-6|NA|TRBD2
CASSLGGEWGTSITDTQYF
TGTGCCAGCAGCTTAGGTGGGGAATGGGGGACTAGTATCACAGATACGCAGTATTTT
>TRBJ1-3|TRBV5-1|NA|NA
CASSPEQTPSGNTIYF
TGCGCCAGCAGCCCTGAACAGACCCCCTCTGGAAACACCATATATTTT
>TRBJ1-5|TRBV19|NA|NA
CASSLRVSNQPQHF
TGTGCCAGTAGCCTGCGGGTTAGCAATCAGCCCCAGCATTTT
>TRBJ2-7|TRBV6-5|NA|TRBD1
CASRPQGAAYEQYF
TGTGCCAGCAGACCCCAGGGGGCAGCCTACGAGCAGTACTTC
>TRBJ2-7|TRBV11-2|NA|TRBD1
CASSGQGPSPYEQYF
TGTGCCAGCAGCGGACAGGGGCCCTCCCCCTACGAGCAGTACTTC
>TRBJ1-5|TRBV5-5|NA|NA
CASSTYTDLGQPQHF
TGTGCCAGCAGCACGTACACAGATCTGGGCCAGCCCCAGCATTTT
>TRBJ1-4|TRBV5-1|NA|TRBD1
CASRQGSNEKLFF
TGCGCCAGCCGACAGGGATCGAATGAAAAACTGTTTTTT
>TRBJ2-1|TRBV5-1|NA|TRBD1
CASSTGTGEGDEQFF
TGCGCCAGCAGCACCGGGACAGGGGAAGGGGATGAGCAGTTCTTC
>TRBJ2-7|TRBV4-1|few|NA
CASSQGITGLFPSSQYF
TGCGCCAGCAGCCAAGGGATAACAGGGTTGTTCCCCAGTTCGCAGTACTTC